The following is a TCR beta chain sequence with its context. Which antigen it targets is not known. Nothing much larger sits one base from this clone, and base qualities are not available. This specimen comes from a study of T cells in Graves' hyperthyroidism and ophthalmopathy (dated by TCRdb to between 2018 and 2021). Regarding the complete study: Peripheral blood was sampled at the time of initial diagnosis, prior to any treatment. TCR V-J signatures able to tell the groups apart were searched for in a discovery cohort of 100 patients, of whom over 40 had Graves' ophthalmopathy and 55 to 65 had stable Graves' hyperthyroidism. Prospective prediction of ophthalmopathy was tested in an independent validation cohort consisting of 18 to 20 hyperthyroidism patients and some 16 patients who later progressed to ophthalmopathy. The approximately 98 discovery patients were randomly divided into training and test sets at a 7:3 ratio. In addition, the study compared T-cell repertoires in thyroid tissue and in blood from roughly six Graves' hyperthyroidism patients. Following sampling, methimazole starting at 30 mg daily was given to hyperthyroidism patients, and high-dose intravenous methylprednisolone was given to ophthalmopathy patients. The paper reports TCR Vbeta CDR3 sequencing of some 140 peripheral blood samples: some 44 ophthalmopathy, fewer than 80 hyperthyroidism and approximately 17 progressor patients.

The TCR beta CDR3 regions were amplified from the RNA transcripts. The TCR CDR3 was subjected to a first round of RT-PCR using the HTBI primer set and the Qiagen OneStep RT-PCR kit. Libraries were constructed in a second round of multiplex PCR, after which size selection and purification were carried out. Paired-end sequencing of the libraries was performed with 100 bp reads on an Illumina HiSeq2000. On the authors' methods: Raw data were processed with SOAPnuke, discarding reads with adapters, uncalled bases, mean Phred below 15, or no exact constant-primer or identifier match. High-quality paired reads were merged using COPE v1.2.5, and each unique nucleotide sequence was defined as a clonotype. MiTCR v1.1 was used to align the clonotypes against IMGT TRBV, TRBD and TRBJ reference segments. The analysis included only V-J combinations with a frequency above 0.0001, which together covered approximately 99% of the repertoires. The TCS score was defined as F50 (clonal expansion) divided by E x V (chaos), with BLOSUM62-based TCRdist calculated between CDR3 peptides within each V-J. Welch's t-statistics and random forest reduced fewer than 550 V-J features to 13, which were used in a naive Bayes classifier (R e1071). Starting from the raw public reads, TCRdb applied fastp trimming at Q25, assembled clones with MiXCR and retained in-frame beta chains. Rows matching on CDR3 protein sequence are summarized as one entry with the most common DNA and genes. The V and J calls here are based on TCRdb, not the publication. This sample holds approximately 220,000 distinct CDR3 sequences; approximately 20% were observed only once. In total, the top ten clones hold roughly 44% of the sample.

What the authors observed across the whole study: Sample size was not statistically predetermined, and blinding of investigators to group allocation was not performed. During validation, the model predicted progression to ophthalmopathy a median of around six months ahead of onset, with around 70% sensitivity and roughly 72% specificity. Most expanded thyroid clonotypes (frequency above 0.001) were also found in blood, which suggests that blood repertoires may mirror thyroid immune responses. A model built on a 13 V-J signature distinguished ophthalmopathy from stable hyperthyroidism, reaching 87.88% sensitivity and about 81% specificity in cross-validation and 80%/75% in testing.

Looking up the germline V gene (reference sequence) yields CDR1 DFQATT and CDR2 SNEGSKA. Trimming takes 4 bases off V and 9 bases off J; junction bases not matched to a gene: 6. The CDR3 sequence holds 14 residues, the cysteine and phenylalanine included. Only the CDR3 part of the read is kept: 42 bases, read in frame from the first base. Stable Graves' hyperthyroidism was defined as no progression to ophthalmopathy during 18 months of follow-up. Hyperthyroidism patients were newly diagnosed, had a disease duration of under 2 months, and were aged 18 to 65 years. Exclusion was applied to patients with uncontrolled infections, other autoimmune diseases, pregnancy or lactation. Diagnoses were established on the basis of clinical symptoms, serum thyroxine and TRAb, thyroid ultrasound, and orbital computed tomography. Ficoll-Paque density gradient centrifugation was used to isolate PBMCs from 10 ml of fresh peripheral blood. Total RNA was extracted using Trizol reagent, and RNA quality was assessed on an Agilent 2100 Bioanalyzer.

The V and J segments used are TRBV20-1 and TRBJ2-1, with 13 bases aligning to TRBD2. The receptor was derived from a man aged 40-50 years with Graves' hyperthyroidism. Sequenced input: blood. Read as DNA, the sequence is TGCAGTGCTATACTAGCGGGGGGGCCTGGTGAGCAGTTCTTC. It is translated as CSAILAGGPGEQFF.